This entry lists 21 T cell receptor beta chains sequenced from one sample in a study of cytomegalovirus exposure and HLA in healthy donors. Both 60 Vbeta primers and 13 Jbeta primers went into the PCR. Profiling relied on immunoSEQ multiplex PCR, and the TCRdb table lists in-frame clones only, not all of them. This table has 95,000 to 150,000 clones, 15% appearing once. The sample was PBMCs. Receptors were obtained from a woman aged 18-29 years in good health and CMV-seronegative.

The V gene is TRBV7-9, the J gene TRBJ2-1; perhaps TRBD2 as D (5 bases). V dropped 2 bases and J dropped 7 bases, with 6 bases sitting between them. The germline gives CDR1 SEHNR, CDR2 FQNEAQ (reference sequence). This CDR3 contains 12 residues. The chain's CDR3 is CASSLLANEQFF. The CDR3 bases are TGTGCCAGCAGCTTACTAGCAAATGAGCAGTTCTTC.

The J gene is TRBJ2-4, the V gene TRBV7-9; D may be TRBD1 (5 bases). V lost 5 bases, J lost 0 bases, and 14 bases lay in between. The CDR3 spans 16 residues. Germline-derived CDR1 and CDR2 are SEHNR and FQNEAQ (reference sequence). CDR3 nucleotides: TGTGCCAGCAGCCCCGGACATTCACTAGCCAAAAACATTCAGTACTTC. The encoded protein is CASSPGHSLAKNIQYF.

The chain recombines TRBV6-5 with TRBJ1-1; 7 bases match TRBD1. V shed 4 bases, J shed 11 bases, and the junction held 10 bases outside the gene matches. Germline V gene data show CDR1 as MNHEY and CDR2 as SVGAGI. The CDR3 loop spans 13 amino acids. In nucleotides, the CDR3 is TGTGCCAGCAGTTTAAACAGGGGAAGGGTGGCTTTCTTT. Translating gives CASSLNRGRVAFF.

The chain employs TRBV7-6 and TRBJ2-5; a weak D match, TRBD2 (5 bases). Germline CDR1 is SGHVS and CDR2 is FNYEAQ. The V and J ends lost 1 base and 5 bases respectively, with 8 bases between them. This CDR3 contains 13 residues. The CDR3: CASSLGTGETQYF. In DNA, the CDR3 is TGTGCCAGCAGCTTAGGGACGGGGGAGACCCAGTACTTC.

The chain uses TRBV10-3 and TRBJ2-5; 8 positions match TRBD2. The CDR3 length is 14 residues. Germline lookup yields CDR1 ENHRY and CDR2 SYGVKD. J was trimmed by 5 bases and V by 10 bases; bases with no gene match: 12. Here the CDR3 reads CASSLREGRETQYF. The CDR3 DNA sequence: TGTGCCAGCTCCCTCCGGGAGGGCCGGGAGACCCAGTACTTC.

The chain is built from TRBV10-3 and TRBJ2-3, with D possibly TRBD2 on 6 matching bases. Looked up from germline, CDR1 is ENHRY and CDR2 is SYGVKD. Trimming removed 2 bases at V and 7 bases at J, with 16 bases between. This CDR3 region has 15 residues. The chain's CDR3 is CAISEAGPGVNTQYF. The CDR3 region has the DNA TGTGCCATCAGTGAGGCGGGGCCAGGCGTAAATACGCAGTATTTT.

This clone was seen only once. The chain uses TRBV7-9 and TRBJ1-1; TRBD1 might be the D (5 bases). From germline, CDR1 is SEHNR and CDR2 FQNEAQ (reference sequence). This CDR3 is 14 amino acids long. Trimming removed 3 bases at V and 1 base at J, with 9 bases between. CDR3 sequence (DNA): TGTGCCAGCAGCTTCAGGGCTCCGAACACTGAAGCTTTCTTT. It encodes CASSFRAPNTEAFF.

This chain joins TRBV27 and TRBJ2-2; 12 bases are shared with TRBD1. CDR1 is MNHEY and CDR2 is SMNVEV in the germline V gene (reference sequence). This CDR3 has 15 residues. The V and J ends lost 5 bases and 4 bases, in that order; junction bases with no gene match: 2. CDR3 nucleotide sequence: TGTGCCAGCAGTGGGACAGGGGGCTCCACCGGGGAGCTGTTTTTT. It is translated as CASSGTGGSTGELFF.

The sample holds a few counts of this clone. CDR3 nucleotides: TGCGCCAGCAGTGAGAGCGGGGGGAGGGAGACCCAGTACTTC. Residues: CASSESGGRETQYF. This chain links TRBV10-1 with TRBJ2-5, with TRBD2 identical over 9 bases. CDR1 and CDR2 (germline): WNHNN, SYGVQD (reference sequence). The CDR3 consists of 14 residues. V was pared by 2 bases and J by 5 bases, with 3 bases of the junction left unmatched.

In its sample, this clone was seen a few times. CDR3 residues: CASSQGRWTGAGYTF. CDR3 bases: TGCGCCAGCAGCCAAGGTCGTTGGACAGGGGCTGGCTACACCTTC. The genes are TRBV4-1 and TRBJ1-2, with TRBD1 matching 9 bases. The CDR3 is made up of 15 amino acids. Germline values: CDR1 MGHRA, CDR2 YSYEKL. The junction had 7 bases not matched to a gene; V was cut back by 1 base and J by 7 bases.

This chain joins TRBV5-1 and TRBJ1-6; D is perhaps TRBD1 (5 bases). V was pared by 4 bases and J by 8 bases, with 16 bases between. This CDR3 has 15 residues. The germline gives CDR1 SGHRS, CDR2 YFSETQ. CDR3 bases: TGCGCCAGCAGCCCTGGACGGCAGGGCCATTCACCCCTCCACTTT. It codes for CASSPGRQGHSPLHF.

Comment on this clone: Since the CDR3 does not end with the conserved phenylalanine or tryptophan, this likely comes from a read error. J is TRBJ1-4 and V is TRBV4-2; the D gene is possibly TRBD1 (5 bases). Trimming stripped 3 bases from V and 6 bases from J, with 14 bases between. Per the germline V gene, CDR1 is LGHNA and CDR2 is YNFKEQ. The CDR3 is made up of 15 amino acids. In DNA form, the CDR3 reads TGTGCCAGCAGCCAGCAGGGCCCCACGGATGAAAAACTGTTTGTT. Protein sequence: CASSQQGPTDEKLFV.

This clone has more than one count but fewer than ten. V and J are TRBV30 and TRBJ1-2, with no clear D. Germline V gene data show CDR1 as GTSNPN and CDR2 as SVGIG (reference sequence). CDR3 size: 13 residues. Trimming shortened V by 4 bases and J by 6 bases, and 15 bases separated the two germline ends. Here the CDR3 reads CAWKAEGGDGYTF. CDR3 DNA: TGTGCCTGGAAAGCGGAGGGTGGAGATGGCTACACCTTC. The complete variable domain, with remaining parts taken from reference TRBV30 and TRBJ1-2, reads SQTIHQWPATLVQPVGSPLSLECTVEGTSNPNLYWYRQAAGRGLQLLFYSVGIGQISSEVPQNLSASRPQDRQFILSSKKLLLSDSGFYLCAWKAEGGDGYTFGSGTRLTVV.

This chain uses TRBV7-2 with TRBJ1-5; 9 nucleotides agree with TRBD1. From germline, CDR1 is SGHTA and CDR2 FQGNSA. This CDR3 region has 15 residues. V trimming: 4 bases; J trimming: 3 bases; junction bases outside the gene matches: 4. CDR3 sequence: CASSWGTGLNQPQHF. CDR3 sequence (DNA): TGTGCCAGCAGCTGGGGGACAGGGCTCAATCAGCCCCAGCATTTT. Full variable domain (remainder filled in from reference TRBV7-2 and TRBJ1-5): GAGVSQSPSNKVTEKGKDVELRCDPISGHTALYWYRQSLGQGLEFLIYFQGNSAPDKSGLPSDRFSAERTGGSVSTLTIQRTQQEDSAVYLCASSWGTGLNQPQHFGDGTRLSIL.

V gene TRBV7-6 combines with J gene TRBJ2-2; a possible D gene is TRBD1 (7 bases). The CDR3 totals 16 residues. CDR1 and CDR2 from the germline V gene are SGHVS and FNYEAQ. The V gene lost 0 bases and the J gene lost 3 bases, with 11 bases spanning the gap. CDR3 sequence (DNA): TGTGCCAGCAGCTTAGCGCGGGACAGATACACCGGGGAGCTGTTTTTT. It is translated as CASSLARDRYTGELFF.

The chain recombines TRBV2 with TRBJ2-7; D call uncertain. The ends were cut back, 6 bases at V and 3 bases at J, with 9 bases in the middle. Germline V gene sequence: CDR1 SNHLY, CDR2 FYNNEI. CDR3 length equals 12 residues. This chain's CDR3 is CASRPQHYEQYF. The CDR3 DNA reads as TGTGCCAGCAGACCACAACACTACGAGCAGTACTTC.

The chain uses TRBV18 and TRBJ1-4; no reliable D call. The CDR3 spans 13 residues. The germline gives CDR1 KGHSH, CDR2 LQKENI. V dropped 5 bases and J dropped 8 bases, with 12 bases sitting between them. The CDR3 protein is CASSSRVAEKLFF. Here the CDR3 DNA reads TGTGCCAGCTCATCGCGTGTCGCAGAAAAACTGTTTTTT.

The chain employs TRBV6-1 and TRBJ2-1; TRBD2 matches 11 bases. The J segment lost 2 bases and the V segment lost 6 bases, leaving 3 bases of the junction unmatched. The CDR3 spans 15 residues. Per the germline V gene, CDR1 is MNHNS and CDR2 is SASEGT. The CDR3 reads CASRQTSGTYNEQFF. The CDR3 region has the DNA TGTGCCAGCAGGCAGACTAGCGGGACCTACAATGAGCAGTTCTTC.

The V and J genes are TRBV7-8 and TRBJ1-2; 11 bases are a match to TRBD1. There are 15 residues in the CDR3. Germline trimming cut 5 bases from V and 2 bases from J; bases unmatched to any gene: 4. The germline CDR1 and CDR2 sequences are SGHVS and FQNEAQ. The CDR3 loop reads CASSERTGGNYGYTF. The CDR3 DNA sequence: TGTGCCAGCAGCGAAAGGACAGGGGGCAACTATGGCTACACCTTC.

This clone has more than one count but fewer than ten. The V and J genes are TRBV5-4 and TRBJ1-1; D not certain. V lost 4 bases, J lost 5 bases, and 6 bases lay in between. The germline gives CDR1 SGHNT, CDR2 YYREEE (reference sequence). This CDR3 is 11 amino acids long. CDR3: CASSRETEAFF. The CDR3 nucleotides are TGTGCCAGCAGCAGAGAAACTGAAGCTTTCTTT.

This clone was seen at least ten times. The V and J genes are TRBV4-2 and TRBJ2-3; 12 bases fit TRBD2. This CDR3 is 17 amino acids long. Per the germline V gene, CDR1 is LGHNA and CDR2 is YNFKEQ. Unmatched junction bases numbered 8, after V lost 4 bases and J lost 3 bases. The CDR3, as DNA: TGTGCCAGCAGCCCCAATCTAGCGGGAGGGCCTACAGATACGCAGTATTTT. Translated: CASSPNLAGGPTDTQYF.